These 4 T cell receptor beta chains share one sample of origin, sequenced in a study of shared clonotypes between healthy human individuals. Only in-frame clones appear in the TCRdb table, and some are missing; sequencing was by immunoSEQ multiplex PCR. This sample has approximately 340,000 clones, with around 67% found just once. Sequenced sample: memory CD4+ T cells sorted from blood. The subset: CD45RA-negative fraction. The receptors shown here come from a man aged 30 to 39 in good health.

The chain recombines TRBV25-1 with TRBJ1-4, with 7 bases lining up with TRBD1. The V gene's germline CDR1 is MGHDK and CDR2 SYGVNS. V lost 2 bases to trimming and J lost 7 bases; unmatched junction nucleotides: 4. The CDR3 spans 14 residues. The CDR3 bases are TGTGCCAGCAGTGAACGGACAGGTGGTGAAAAACTGTTTTTT. Amino acid sequence: CASSERTGGEKLFF.

CDR3: CASRDPPGDSYEQYF. CDR3 nucleotides: TGTGCCAGCAGAGACCCACCAGGGGATTCCTACGAGCAGTACTTC. The chain has TRBV6-6 and TRBJ2-7, with D possibly matching TRBD1 (6 bases). Germline V gene sequence: CDR1 MNHNY, CDR2 SVGAGI (reference sequence). CDR3 length equals 15 residues. V was cut by 6 bases and J by 1 base, with 16 bases left in between.

This clone was detected only once. The gene calls are TRBV4-2 and TRBJ2-1; D is perhaps TRBD2 (6 bases). The CDR3 has 15 amino acids. From germline, CDR1 is LGHNA and CDR2 YNFKEQ. V shed 7 bases and J shed 8 bases, with 21 bases lying between them. CDR3 region: CASTLGAGNIDEQFF. The CDR3 DNA reads as TGTGCCAGCACCCTAGGAGCGGGTAATATAGATGAGCAGTTCTTC.

The V call is TRBV6-5, the J call TRBJ1-1, with TRBD1 identical over 7 bases. Losses at the gene ends were 4 bases for V and 0 bases for J; bases not matched to a gene: 5. Germline V gene lookup returns CDR1 MNHEY and CDR2 SVGAGI. The CDR3 runs to 15 residues. The CDR3 reads CASSSDRAMNTEAFF. In nucleotides, the CDR3 is TGTGCCAGCAGTTCAGACAGGGCCATGAACACTGAAGCTTTCTTT.